The entry that follows covers one TCR beta chain sequence. Antigen: not known. The data originate from a study of blood T cells in healthy people across ages. Study-wide results and caveats: Unsorted PBMC material precluded a definitive naive versus antigen-experienced comparison. The study lacked donor CMV status, which possibly confounded expanded clonotype changes.

Per germline, CDR1 MNHEY and CDR2 SVGEGT. The CDR3 length is 15 residues. Trimming cost V 6 bases and J 5 bases; bases outside gene matches: 8. Primed by a sample-barcoded 5' primer and a J-beta primer mix, a second PCR proceeded for about 7 to 12 cycles. Via MiXCR, TCRdb re-called the 5' RACE reads, giving one row per CDR3 protein. The sample shows 850,000 to 1,300,000 distinct CDR3 sequences, under 45% of them seen only once. The study recruited healthy Caucasian donors from Russia who were aged roughly 6 to 100. The V gene is TRBV6-2 or TRBV6-3, the J gene TRBJ2-3; 10 bases agree with TRBD2. The sequence came from a woman aged 60-70 years in good health. Source material: blood. This chain's CDR3 is CASSYGTSEGDTQYF. The CDR3 DNA reads TGTGCCAGCAGCTACGGGACTAGCGAGGGAGATACGCAGTATTTT.